This TCR beta chain was obtained from a study of T cells after yellow fever vaccination. Study in general: Fractions of limited cellularity were prepared by means of SMART-Seq v4 Ultra Low Input.

About this clonotype itself: Its antigen is not identified.

TCRdb processed the 5' RACE reads anew with MiXCR; each CDR3 protein has one entry. This sample has 100,000 to 150,000 distinct CDR3 sequences; 7.5% to 10% occur once, and the top ten carry roughly 43%. The CDR3 runs 16 residues. V lost 0 bases to trimming and J lost 2 bases, with 12 bases between them. The germline gives CDR1 MRHNA, CDR2 SNTAGT. Notes on the study in general: Some clonotypes, a small share, were shared between CD4 and CD8 compartments. At less than 97% for CD4 and 70% to 90% for CD8, most primary-vaccination clones showed up again after the booster.

V is TRBV6-4 and J is TRBJ2-3; possibly TRBD2 for D (7 bases). The receptor comes from a man aged 18 to 30 who received the YFV17D yellow fever vaccine. This material consisted of CD8+ T cells sorted from PBMCs, taken on the day of the yellow fever booster vaccination. The CDR3 bases are TGTGCCAGCAGTGACTCAAGGGGGAGGGCCACAGATACGCAGTATTTT. Protein: CASSDSRGRATDTQYF.